Given below is one T cell receptor beta chain in context. Its specificity is not known. The CDR3 has 16 residues. Between the trimmed V and J ends, which lost 0 bases and 5 bases, there was a span of 16 bases. Germline V lookup: CDR1 MGHRA, CDR2 YSYEKL. This entry is derived from a study of vaccination and CD4 T cells after COVID-19. Study context: Researchers treated cells with overlapping spike peptides taken from SARS-CoV-2, HCoV-NL63, HCoV-OC43 and HCoV-229E.

Stated treatment: approximately 10-day PBMC culture with coronavirus spike peptide pools or control peptides (ViraFEST assay). With about 10 days of culture completed, CD4+ T cells were isolated by negative selection. The Oncomine TCR Beta short-read assay was applied to DNA of cultured CD4+ T cells. In TCRdb, the PCR reads were re-called with MiXCR into one record per CDR3 protein. Here the sample spans approximately 8,700 distinct CDR3 sequences, approximately 27% being singletons. The sequence was obtained from a human donor who had recovered from COVID-19. Specimen: CD4+ T cells from blood, cultured in vitro, collected after SARS-CoV-2 vaccination. This sequence joins TRBV4-1 and TRBJ1-1; D is possibly TRBD1 (5 bases). CDR3 in amino acids: CASSQDQRQGGTEAFF. CDR3 DNA: TGCGCCAGCAGCCAAGATCAGCGGCAGGGAGGTACTGAAGCTTTCTTT.